This paragraph reports one T cell receptor (beta chain). The data stem from a study of blood T cell repertoires in COVID-19. Overall study context: Sites in the United States, Italy and Spain provided acute and convalescent COVID-19 samples. T cells, B-cell-depleted T cells, or PBMCs supplied cDNA or gDNA.

The protocol was immunoSEQ multiplex PCR, while the TCRdb copy is restricted to in-frame clones and leaves out a portion. The table lists under 300,000 clones, approximately 78% of them singletons, with roughly 3.4% in the top ten. V lost 5 bases and J lost 5, with 11 bases in between. There are 13 residues in the CDR3. Germline lookup yields CDR1 SGHRS and CDR2 YFSETQ. The sample consisted of peripheral blood. The gene calls are TRBV5-1 and TRBJ1-5; TRBD1 might be the D (5 bases). This clonotype was obtained from a woman between 18 and 29 years old with acute or convalescent COVID-19. The CDR3 loop reads CASSRLGDQPQHF. The CDR3 DNA is TGCGCCAGCAGTAGGCTAGGGGATCAGCCCCAGCATTTT. The full variable domain, its missing parts supplied by reference TRBV5-1 and TRBJ1-5, is KAGVTQTPRYLIKTRGQQVTLSCSPISGHRSVSWYQQTPGQGLQFLFEYFSETQRNKGNFPGRFSGRQFSNSRSEMNVSTLELGDSALYLCASSRLGDQPQHFGDGTRLSIL.